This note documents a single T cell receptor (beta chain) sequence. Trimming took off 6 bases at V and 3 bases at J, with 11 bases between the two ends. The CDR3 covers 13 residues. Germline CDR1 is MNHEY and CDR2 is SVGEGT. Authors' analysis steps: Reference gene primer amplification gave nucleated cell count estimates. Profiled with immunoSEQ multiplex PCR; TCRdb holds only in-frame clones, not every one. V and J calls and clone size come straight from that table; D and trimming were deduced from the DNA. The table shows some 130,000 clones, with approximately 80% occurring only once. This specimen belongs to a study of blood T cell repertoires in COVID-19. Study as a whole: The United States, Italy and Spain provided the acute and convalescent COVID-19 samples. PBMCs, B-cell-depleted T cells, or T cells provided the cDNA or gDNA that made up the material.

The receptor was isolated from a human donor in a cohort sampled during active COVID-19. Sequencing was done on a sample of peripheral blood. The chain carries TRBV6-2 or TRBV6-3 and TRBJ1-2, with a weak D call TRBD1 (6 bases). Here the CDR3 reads CASSRDTYYGYTF. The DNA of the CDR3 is TGTGCCAGCAGCCGGGACACTTACTATGGCTACACCTTC.